Presented here are 5 T cell receptor beta chains from one specimen sequenced in a study of blood T cell repertoires in COVID-19. Only in-frame clones appear in the TCRdb table, and some are missing; sequencing was by immunoSEQ multiplex PCR. The repertoire holds more than 300,000 clones, more than 75% seen once, with about 10% in the top ten. The sequencing input was peripheral blood. The source is a woman in her thirties with COVID-19, enrolled during active disease.

The V call is TRBV7-2, the J call TRBJ2-7; D may be TRBD2 (5 bases). Germline V gene lookup returns CDR1 SGHTA and CDR2 FQGNSA. V was pared by 4 bases and J by 4 bases, with 11 bases between. The CDR3 extends over 13 amino acids. The CDR3 DNA reads as TGTGCCAGCAGCTACCGGACTTATTACGAGCAGTACTTC. This gives the protein CASSYRTYYEQYF. Based on the CDR3 plus reference TRBV7-2 and TRBJ2-7, the full variable domain is GAGVSQSPSNKVTEKGKDVELRCDPISGHTALYWYRQSLGQGLEFLIYFQGNSAPDKSGLPSDRFSAERTGGSVSTLTIQRTQQEDSAVYLCASSYRTYYEQYFGPGTRLTVT.

A word on this clone: Other DNA sequences of this sample code for an identical CDR3. The CDR3 sequence: CAISGTGYEQYF. The CDR3 DNA is TGTGCCATCAGCGGGACAGGCTACGAGCAGTACTTC. This chain uses TRBV10-3 with TRBJ2-7; the match to TRBD1 covers 8 bases. The V and J ends lost 6 bases and 3 bases, in that order; junction bases with no gene match: 1. The germline V gene encodes CDR1 ENHRY and CDR2 SYGVKD. The CDR3 has 12 residues.

The chain uses TRBV6-5 and TRBJ2-3, with D perhaps matching TRBD1 (6 bases). Per germline, CDR1 MNHEY and CDR2 SVGAGI. Trimming took off 8 bases at V and 2 bases at J, with 14 bases between the two ends. CDR3 length: 14 residues. The CDR3 DNA reads TGTGCCAGCGGGAGAGGGACAATCACAGATACGCAGTATTTT. Protein sequence: CASGRGTITDTQYF.

This clone was counted a few times. The V call is TRBV20-1, the J call TRBJ2-7; TRBD2 might be the D (7 bases). V lost 3 bases and J lost 6, with 18 bases in between. Germline V gene sequence: CDR1 DFQATT, CDR2 SNEGSKA (reference sequence). The CDR3 has 14 amino acids. This chain's CDR3 is CSASTGGGVPEQYF. For the CDR3, the DNA is TGCAGTGCTAGTACCGGCGGGGGCGTTCCCGAGCAGTACTTC.

The V gene is TRBV9, the J gene TRBJ2-7; no clear D. The V gene's germline CDR1 is SGDLS and CDR2 YYNGEE. Trimming shortened V by 4 bases and J by 5 bases, and 16 bases separated the two germline ends. This CDR3 has 14 amino acids. This CDR3 is CASSPRIGSDEQYF. The CDR3 DNA reads as TGTGCCAGCAGCCCGCGAATCGGGTCGGACGAGCAGTACTTC.